Presented here are 21 T cell receptor beta chains from one specimen sequenced in a study of shared clonotypes between healthy human individuals. Method: immunoSEQ multiplex PCR; TCRdb's copy keeps in-frame clones and lacks some. The repertoire holds 2 million to 2.5 million clones, with approximately 93% as singletons. Source material: naive CD4+ T cells from PBMCs. This sample's subset: CD45RA+ positively selected. Receptors were obtained from a man aged 18 to 30 in good health. Some clones in this sample may be carry-over from other donors' samples.

V is TRBV9 and J is TRBJ2-7; D is perhaps TRBD2 (5 bases). Germline V lookup: CDR1 SGDLS, CDR2 YYNGEE. The CDR3 consists of 14 residues. The V and J ends lost 0 bases and 4 bases respectively, with 11 bases between them. The CDR3 coding sequence is TGTGCCAGCAGCGTAGAAGAGGGATTGTACGAGCAGTACTTC. It encodes CASSVEEGLYEQYF.

In regard to this clone: Relative to the germline gene, one junction end is altered; a read error may explain this. This chain joins TRBV28 and TRBJ2-7; D gene uncertain. This CDR3 spans 14 amino acids. The V gene's germline CDR1 is MDHEN and CDR2 SYDVKM. The CDR3: CASSSGGPWLGWNF. The CDR3 DNA sequence: TGTGCCAGCAGCTCCGGTGGGCCATGGTTGGGGTGGAACTTC. Full variable domain (rest looked up from reference TRBV28 and TRBJ2-7): DVKVTQSSRYLVKRTGEKVFLECVQDMDHENMFWYRQDPGLGLRLIYFSYDVKMKEKGDIPEGYSVSREKKERFSLILESASTNQTSMYLCASSSGGPWLGWNFGPGTRLTVT.

Remarks on this clone: At the DNA level, this CDR3 is encoded by other sequences in the same sample as well. The V gene is TRBV10-3, the J gene TRBJ1-5; 7 positions match TRBD1. This CDR3 has 13 amino acids. Trimming took 6 bases from V and 1 from J; bases not matched to a gene: 0. Germline lookup yields CDR1 ENHRY and CDR2 SYGVKD. CDR3 amino acids: CAIRGQSNQPQHF. As DNA, the CDR3 is TGTGCCATCAGGGGACAGAGCAATCAGCCCCAGCATTTT.

V and J are TRBV5-1 and TRBJ1-4; D is perhaps TRBD1 (6 bases). Germline values: CDR1 SGHRS, CDR2 YFSETQ. V shed 6 bases and J shed 7 bases, with 19 bases lying between them. This CDR3 is built from 15 residues. DNA of the CDR3: TGCGCCAGCACCCCTGGGGGCGGGTATGGTGAAAAACTGTTTTTT. It codes for CASTPGGGYGEKLFF.

The V and J genes are TRBV5-1 and TRBJ1-1; D may be TRBD1 (5 bases). V lost 4 bases, J lost 7 bases, and 14 bases lay in between. Germline V gene data show CDR1 as SGHRS and CDR2 as YFSETQ. The CDR3 has 13 amino acids. This chain's CDR3 is CASSRGPVLEAFF. The DNA of the CDR3 is TGCGCCAGCAGCCGGGGACCGGTACTTGAAGCTTTCTTT.

This chain links TRBV28 with TRBJ1-1; TRBD1 matches 7 bases. This CDR3 region has 14 residues. With V trimmed by 6 bases and J by 5 bases, 9 bases remained unmatched. Germline lookup yields CDR1 MDHEN and CDR2 SYDVKM. The chain's CDR3 is CASRRTGVATEAFF. The CDR3 DNA reads TGTGCCAGCAGGCGTACAGGGGTCGCGACTGAAGCTTTCTTT.

Details on this clone: The sample holds other DNA sequences that translate to the same CDR3. The rearrangement joins TRBV7-9 to TRBJ2-2; D is unclear. CDR1 SEHNR and CDR2 FQNEAQ come from the germline V gene (reference sequence). CDR3 size: 15 residues. V dropped 3 bases and J dropped 2 bases, with 10 bases sitting between them. The CDR3 nucleotides are TGTGCCAGCAGCTTTCTGCTGGGAAACACCGGGGAGCTGTTTTTT. Encoded protein: CASSFLLGNTGELFF.

The rearrangement joins TRBV5-4 to TRBJ2-1; D is perhaps TRBD2 (6 bases). Germline lookup yields CDR1 SGHNT and CDR2 YYREEE (reference sequence). The V gene lost 3 bases and the J gene lost 2 bases, with 12 bases spanning the gap. CDR3 size: 15 residues. CDR3 nucleotides: TGTGCCAGCAGCTCTACTGAGCGGGCCTACAATGAGCAGTTCTTC. It encodes CASSSTERAYNEQFF.

V and J are TRBV18 and TRBJ2-5; 8 nucleotides line up with TRBD2. The CDR3 runs to 15 residues. Trimming removed 2 bases from V and 4 bases from J; junction bases left unmatched: 6. CDR1 KGHSH and CDR2 LQKENI come from the germline V gene. The CDR3 here is CASSPVAGGGETQYF. The CDR3 DNA sequence: TGTGCCAGCTCACCAGTGGCGGGAGGCGGAGAGACCCAGTACTTC.

The chain employs TRBV5-1 and TRBJ2-1; D possibly corresponds to TRBD1 (6 bases). V was shortened by 4 bases and J by 3 bases, with 14 bases between the two germline ends. Germline CDR1 SGHRS, CDR2 YFSETQ. The CDR3 has 15 residues. The CDR3 bases are TGCGCCAGCAGCGCCACAGGGATATTCTACAATGAGCAGTTCTTC. It encodes CASSATGIFYNEQFF.

The CDR3 region is CASKSTGDPRETQYF. CDR3 DNA: TGCGCCAGCAAGTCGACAGGGGACCCCCGAGAGACCCAGTACTTC. The chain combines TRBV5-1 with TRBJ2-5; TRBD1 matches at 8 bases. CDR1 and CDR2 (germline): SGHRS, YFSETQ. The V segment lost 6 bases and the J segment 4 bases; nucleotides outside the gene matches: 11. CDR3 size: 15 residues.

The chain links TRBV6-5 to TRBJ1-1; 8 bases match TRBD1. V lost 7 bases, J lost 1 base, and 5 bases stayed unmatched. Germline assignment: CDR1 MNHEY and CDR2 SVGAGI. This CDR3 spans 14 amino acids. This chain's CDR3 is CASTLGTGNTEAFF. CDR3 sequence (DNA): TGTGCCAGCACCTTAGGGACAGGGAACACTGAAGCTTTCTTT.

The rearrangement joins TRBV27 to TRBJ2-7, with D perhaps matching TRBD1 (5 bases). V was shortened by 6 bases and J by 2 bases, with 8 bases between the two germline ends. Germline values: CDR1 MNHEY, CDR2 SMNVEV (reference sequence). The CDR3 is made up of 12 amino acids. The CDR3 region is CASRRTPYEQYF. CDR3 bases: TGTGCCAGCAGAAGGACACCCTACGAGCAGTACTTC.

The J gene is TRBJ2-5, the V gene TRBV2; the D gene is possibly TRBD1 (6 bases). The DNA end is a closer match to TRBJ2-7, so the J assignment may be wrong. Per germline, CDR1 SNHLY and CDR2 FYNNEI. CDR3 length: 13 amino acids. The CDR3 coding sequence is TGTGCCAGCAGTGTGACAGGCTCCTACGAGCAGTACTTC. This translates into CASSVTGSYEQYF.

This chain joins TRBV30 and TRBJ2-3; D is unclear. The CDR3 runs to 12 residues. Germline CDR1 GTSNPN, CDR2 SVGIG (reference sequence). V was clipped by 2 bases and J by 2 bases, with 5 bases between them. The CDR3 sequence: CAWSKPTDTQYF. DNA for the CDR3: TGTGCCTGGAGTAAACCCACAGATACGCAGTATTTT. Full variable domain (missing parts from reference TRBV30 and TRBJ2-3): SQTIHQWPATLVQPVGSPLSLECTVEGTSNPNLYWYRQAAGRGLQLLFYSVGIGQISSEVPQNLSASRPQDRQFILSSKKLLLSDSGFYLCAWSKPTDTQYFGPGTRLTVL.

The chain couples TRBV18 to TRBJ2-1; 7 bases are shared with TRBD2. The germline CDR1 and CDR2 sequences are KGHSH and LQKENI. J was trimmed by 6 bases and V by 4 bases; bases with no gene match: 9. The CDR3 length is 15 residues. The CDR3 sequence is CASSLGSGGLNEQFF. The DNA for the CDR3 is TGTGCCAGCTCACTCGGCTCGGGAGGACTCAATGAGCAGTTCTTC.

This clone was recorded once. The chain links TRBV23-1 to TRBJ2-7; possibly TRBD1 for D (6 bases). Being an ORF, TRBV23-1 has a function that is uncertain. With 11 bases removed from V and 3 bases from J, the gap between germline ends came to 23 bases. This CDR3 region has 15 residues. CDR3 sequence reads: CAPLVPNTGSYEQYF. The CDR3 bases are TGCGCCCCCCTTGTTCCAAATACAGGGAGCTACGAGCAGTACTTC.

This CDR3 reads CATSRPGPSYEQYF. CDR3 bases: TGTGCCACCAGCAGGCCGGGACCTTCCTACGAGCAGTACTTC. J is TRBJ2-7 and V is TRBV15; D tentatively reads TRBD1 or TRBD2 (5 bases each). Trimming removed 3 bases at V and 1 base at J, with 10 bases between. The CDR3 runs to 14 residues. Germline V gene lookup returns CDR1 LNHNV and CDR2 YYDKDF (reference sequence).

This clone appeared a single time. The chain joins TRBV7-8 to TRBJ1-2; TRBD1 might be the D (5 bases). Trimming shortened V by 7 bases and J by 0 bases, and 12 bases separated the two germline ends. The germline V gene encodes CDR1 SGHVS and CDR2 FQNEAQ. This CDR3 has 14 residues. CDR3 nucleotides: TGTGCCAGCACCCCCGACAGTTCTAACTATGGCTACACCTTC. Translating gives CASTPDSSNYGYTF.

The chain carries TRBV5-1 and TRBJ2-3, with a weak D call TRBD2 (6 bases). This CDR3 is 14 amino acids long. Trimming left V 2 bases short and J 4 bases short, with 11 bases between. CDR1 is SGHRS and CDR2 is YFSETQ in the germline V gene. The chain's CDR3 is CASSFGGGPDTQYF. As DNA, the CDR3 is TGCGCCAGCAGCTTCGGCGGAGGGCCAGATACGCAGTATTTT.

This chain links TRBV29-1 with TRBJ1-1; D might be TRBD1 (5 bases). Trimming took off 5 bases at V and 4 bases at J, with 11 bases between the two ends. This CDR3 spans 12 amino acids. The germline CDR1 and CDR2 sequences are SQVTM and ANQGSEA. The CDR3 DNA sequence: TGCAGCGTTCGGCGGGGGGGCACTGAAGCTTTCTTT. Protein: CSVRRGGTEAFF.